This T cell receptor (beta chain) was captured by sequencing in a study of blood T cell repertoires in COVID-19. On the study more broadly: Acute-phase and convalescent COVID-19 samples originated in the United States, Italy and Spain.

Germline V CDR1 and CDR2: LNHDA, SQIVND (reference sequence). Trimming shortened V by 5 bases and J by 5 bases, and 15 bases separated the two germline ends. The CDR3 extends over 15 amino acids. Repertoires were generated with immunoSEQ multiplex PCR, while TCRdb's copy carries only in-frame clones and drops some. The sample consists of 350,000 to 450,000 clones, approximately 86% of them appearing once. This clonotype was obtained from a human donor in a cohort sampled during active COVID-19. The source material was peripheral blood. This chain uses TRBV19 with TRBJ2-2, with D perhaps TRBD1 (8 bases). Here the CDR3 reads CASSEQGGRTGELFF. In nucleotides, the CDR3 is TGTGCCAGTAGTGAACAGGGGGGGCGGACCGGGGAGCTGTTTTTT.